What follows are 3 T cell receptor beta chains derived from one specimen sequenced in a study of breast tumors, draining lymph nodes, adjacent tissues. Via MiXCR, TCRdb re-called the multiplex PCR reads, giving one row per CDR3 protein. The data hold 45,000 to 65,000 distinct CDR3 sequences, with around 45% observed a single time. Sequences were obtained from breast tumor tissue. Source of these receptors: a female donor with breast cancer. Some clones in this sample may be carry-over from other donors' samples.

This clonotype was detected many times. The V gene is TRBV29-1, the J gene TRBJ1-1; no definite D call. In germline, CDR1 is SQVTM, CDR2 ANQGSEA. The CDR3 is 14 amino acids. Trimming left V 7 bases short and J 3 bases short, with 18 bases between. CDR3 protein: CSAVIGLADTEAFF. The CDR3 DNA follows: TGCAGCGCCGTCATCGGACTGGCGGACACTGAAGCTTTCTTT.

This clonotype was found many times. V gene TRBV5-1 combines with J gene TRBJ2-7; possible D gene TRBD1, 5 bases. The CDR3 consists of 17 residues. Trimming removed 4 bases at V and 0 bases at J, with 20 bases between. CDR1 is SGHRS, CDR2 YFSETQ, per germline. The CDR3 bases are TGCGCCAGCAGCCTGCCGGTTCGTGGCAGGGCCTCCTACGAGCAGTACTTC. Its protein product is CASSLPVRGRASYEQYF.

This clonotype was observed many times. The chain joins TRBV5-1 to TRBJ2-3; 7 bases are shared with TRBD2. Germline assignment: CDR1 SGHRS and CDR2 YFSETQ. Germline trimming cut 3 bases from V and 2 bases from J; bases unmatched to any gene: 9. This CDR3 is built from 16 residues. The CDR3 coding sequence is TGCGCCAGCAGCTGGCGGGGGAGGGCACTCACAGATACGCAGTATTTT. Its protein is CASSWRGRALTDTQYF.